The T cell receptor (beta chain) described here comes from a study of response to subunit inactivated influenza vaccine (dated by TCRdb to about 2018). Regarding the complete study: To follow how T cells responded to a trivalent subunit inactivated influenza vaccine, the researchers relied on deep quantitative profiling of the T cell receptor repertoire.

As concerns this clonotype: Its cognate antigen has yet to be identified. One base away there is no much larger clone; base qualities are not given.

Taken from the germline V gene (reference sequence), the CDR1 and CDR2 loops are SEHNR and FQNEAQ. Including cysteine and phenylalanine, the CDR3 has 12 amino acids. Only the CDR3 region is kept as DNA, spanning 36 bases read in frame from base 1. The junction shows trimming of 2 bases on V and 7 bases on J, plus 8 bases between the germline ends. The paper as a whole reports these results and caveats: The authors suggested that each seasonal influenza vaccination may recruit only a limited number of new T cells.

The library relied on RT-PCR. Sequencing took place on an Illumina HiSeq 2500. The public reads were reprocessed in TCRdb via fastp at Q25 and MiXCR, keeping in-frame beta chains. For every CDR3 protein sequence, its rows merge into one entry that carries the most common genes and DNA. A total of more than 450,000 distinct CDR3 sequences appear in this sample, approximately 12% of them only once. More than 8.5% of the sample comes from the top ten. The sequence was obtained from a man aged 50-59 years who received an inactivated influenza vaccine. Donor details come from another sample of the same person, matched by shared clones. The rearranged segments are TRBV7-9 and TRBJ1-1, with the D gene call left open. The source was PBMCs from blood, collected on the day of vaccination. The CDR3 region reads CASSLHGLEAFF. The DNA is TGTGCCAGCAGCTTACACGGCCTTGAAGCTTTCTTT.